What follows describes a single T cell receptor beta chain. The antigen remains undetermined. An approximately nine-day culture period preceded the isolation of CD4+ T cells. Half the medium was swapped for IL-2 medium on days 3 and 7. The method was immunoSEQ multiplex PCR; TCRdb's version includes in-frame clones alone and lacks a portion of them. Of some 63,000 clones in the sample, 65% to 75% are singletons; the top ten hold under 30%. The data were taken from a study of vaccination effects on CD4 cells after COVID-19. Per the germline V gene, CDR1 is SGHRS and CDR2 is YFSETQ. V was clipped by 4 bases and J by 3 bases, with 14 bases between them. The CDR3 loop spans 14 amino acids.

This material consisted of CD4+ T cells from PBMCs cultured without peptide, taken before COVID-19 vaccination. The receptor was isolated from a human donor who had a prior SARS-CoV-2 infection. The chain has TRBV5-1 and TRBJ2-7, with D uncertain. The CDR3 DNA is TGCGCCAGCAGCCGCGAAGGGAATGGCTACGAGCAGTACTTC. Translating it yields CASSREGNGYEQYF.